The rows below give T cell receptor beta chains drawn from one sample of a study of identical twins. TCRdb itself ran the 5' RACE reads through MiXCR, one entry per CDR3 protein. The data show 200,000 to 300,000 distinct CDR3 sequences, 8% to 11% seen once. The sample taken for sequencing was memory T cells sorted from blood. The receptors were gathered from a man aged 50 to 60 in good health. CDR3s include the opening cysteine and the closing phenylalanine or tryptophan. Fields, in order: J gene, V gene, D gene, clone size, CDR3 DNA, CDR3 protein. A D gene is named only where the DNA matches it firmly. Clone size is not always given. Where it is, it says once, few, many or a class for expanded clones.

TRBJ1-1,TRBV11-2,-,many,TGTGCCAGCAGCTTAGAAAGGGGCGCTGAAGCTTTCTTT,CASSLERGAEAFF
TRBJ1-2,TRBV5-4,-,few,TGTGCCAGCAGTTCTGGTCGGGGTGGCTATGGCTACACCTTC,CASSSGRGGYGYTF
TRBJ1-1,TRBV5-6,TRBD1,many,TGTGCCAGCAGCTTACAGGGGGTCACTGAAGCTTTCTTT,CASSLQGVTEAFF
TRBJ2-1,TRBV4-3,-,few,TGCGCCAGCAGCTCACTAACACAGGCCTCCTACAATGAGCAGTTCTTC,CASSSLTQASYNEQFF
TRBJ1-2,TRBV12-3/TRBV12-4,TRBD1,-,TGTGCCAGCGACTACAGGGGGAGCAACTATGGCTACACCTTC,CASDYRGSNYGYTF
TRBJ2-1,TRBV5-1,TRBD1,few,TGCGCCAGCAGCGAGGGACAGACAAACTACAATGAGCAGTTCTTC,CASSEGQTNYNEQFF
TRBJ1-2,TRBV12-3/TRBV12-4,TRBD1,few,TGTGCCAGCACTGCGTCCTGGACAGGTAGCTATGGCTACACCTTC,CASTASWTGSYGYTF
TRBJ2-7,TRBV6-2/TRBV6-3,-,few,TGTGCCAGCAGAAGGGACGGGTCTTCCTACGAGCAGTACTTC,CASRRDGSSYEQYF
TRBJ1-4,TRBV5-1,TRBD1,few,TGCGCCAGCAGCTACGGACAGGGAGGTGAAAAACTGTTTTTT,CASSYGQGGEKLFF
TRBJ2-1,TRBV5-6,TRBD2,few,TGTGCCAGCAGCTTGCCAGCGGGAGGGTTTCGGAATGAGCAGTTCTTC,CASSLPAGGFRNEQFF
TRBJ2-1,TRBV12-3/TRBV12-4,-,-,TGTGCCAGCAAAGGGGGGGACTCGGGACCGAATAATGAGCAGTTCTTC,CASKGGDSGPNNEQFF
TRBJ2-7,TRBV28,TRBD1,many,TGTGCCAGCAGTTTAGATCCGGACAGGGGGAACGACGAGCAGTACTTC,CASSLDPDRGNDEQYF
TRBJ2-7,TRBV6-1,TRBD2,many,TGTGCCAGCATCGAAGGGAGGTTAGCGGGAGGCTACGAGCAGTACTTC,CASIEGRLAGGYEQYF
TRBJ2-5,TRBV10-3,-,-,TGTGCCATCAGTGACTGGGGGGAGACCCAGTGCTTC,CAISDWGETQCF
TRBJ2-4,TRBV15,TRBD1,few,TGTGCCACCAGCAGCAGCCAGGGGGTGGTGGCCAAAAACATTCAGTACTTC,CATSSSQGVVAKNIQYF
TRBJ1-5,TRBV7-2,-,few,TGTGCCAGCAGCCAATATGCCCGGGGACTTAATCAGCCCCAGCATTTT,CASSQYARGLNQPQHF
TRBJ2-1,TRBV29-1,-,many,TGCAGCGCGGGACCTGAGGACAATGAGCAGTTCTTC,CSAGPEDNEQFF
TRBJ2-7,TRBV6-5,TRBD2,-,TGTGCCAGCAGTTACTCACCGACTAGCGCCGAGCAGTACTTC,CASSYSPTSAEQYF
TRBJ1-2,TRBV28,-,-,TGTGCCAGCAGTTTGCAGAGAAGAGGGGGCTATGGCTACACCTTC,CASSLQRRGGYGYTF
TRBJ2-1,TRBV24-1,-,many,TGTGCCACCAGGAGCCGCAATGGTGAGCAGTTCTTC,CATRSRNGEQFF
TRBJ2-2,TRBV10-3,TRBD2,-,TGTGCCATCAGGGGACTAGCGGGAGAATCCGGGGAGCTGTTTTTT,CAIRGLAGESGELFF
TRBJ2-3,TRBV6-2/TRBV6-3,TRBD2,many,TGTGCCAGCAGTTACCGGACTAGCGGGATGGCTACGCAGTATTTT,CASSYRTSGMATQYF
TRBJ1-5,TRBV12-3/TRBV12-4,-,few,TGTGCCAGCCGTCGCGATAGCAATCAGCCCCAGCATTTT,CASRRDSNQPQHF
TRBJ2-7,TRBV6-5,TRBD1,few,TGTGCCAGCAGTTTGACAGGGTTCGGAATCTACGAGCAGTACTTC,CASSLTGFGIYEQYF
TRBJ1-2,TRBV9,TRBD1,few,TGTGCCAGCAGCGGCCGGGACAGGGTAGGGTATGGCTACACCTTC,CASSGRDRVGYGYTF
TRBJ2-5,TRBV6-1,-,few,TGTGCCAGCAGGTTGGACGCCAGAAAACAAGAGACCCAGTACTTC,CASRLDARKQETQYF
TRBJ2-1,TRBV7-9,-,-,TGTGGGACATTGTCCTACAATGAGCAGTTCTTC,CGTLSYNEQFF
TRBJ2-3,TRBV27,TRBD2,few,TGTGCCAGCAGCCGAGGGACTACTATAACTAGCACAGATACGCAGTATTTT,CASSRGTTITSTDTQYF
TRBJ2-1,TRBV24-1,TRBD2,-,TGTGCCACCAGTGAACTAGCGGGAGAGGCTGAGCAGTTCTTC,CATSELAGEAEQFF
TRBJ2-3,TRBV5-1,TRBD1,few,TGCGCCAGCAGCCCGGGACAGATTAACACAGATACGCAGTATTTT,CASSPGQINTDTQYF
TRBJ2-3,TRBV29-1,TRBD1,-,TGCAGCGTGCTCCGGGACAGGGTTTTTCTTTTGGCAGATACGCAGTATTTT,CSVLRDRVFLLADTQYF
TRBJ2-7,TRBV6-1,-,many,TGTGCCAGCAGTGAAAGGGGGGGATCCTACGAGCAGTACTTC,CASSERGGSYEQYF
TRBJ1-1,TRBV9,-,few,TGTGCCAGCTCTTTCGGGCAGGGGAGAACTGAAGCTTTCTTT,CASSFGQGRTEAFF
TRBJ2-5,TRBV12-3/TRBV12-4,TRBD1,many,TGTGCCAGCAGTCGGGGACAGGGGCAAGAGACCCAGTACTTC,CASSRGQGQETQYF
TRBJ1-1,TRBV6-5,-,-,TGTGCCAGCAGTTACAGCGGGGGCACTGAAGCTTTCTTT,CASSYSGGTEAFF
TRBJ1-5,TRBV2,-,many,TGTGCCAGCAGAAGGGAGGGCAATCAGCCCCAGCATTTT,CASRREGNQPQHF
TRBJ2-2,TRBV28,-,-,TGTGCCAGCAGCCGAGGGGGGGGACTCGGGGAGCTGTTTTTT,CASSRGGGLGELFF
TRBJ2-5,TRBV3-1,TRBD1,few,TGTGCCAGCAGCCGATTCCGGGACAGGGGAAGAGAGACCCAGTACTTC,CASSRFRDRGRETQYF
TRBJ2-1,TRBV12-3/TRBV12-4,TRBD2,few,TGTGCCAGCAGTTTAGCGCTGACTAGCGGACATTACAATGAGCAGTTCTTC,CASSLALTSGHYNEQFF
TRBJ2-1,TRBV11-1,TRBD2,many,TGTGCCAGCAGCCCCAGCGGGAGGGCCCTAGGTGAGCAGTTCTTC,CASSPSGRALGEQFF
TRBJ1-1,TRBV6-5,-,-,TGTGCCAGCAGTTACTCGAGGAAGAACACTGAAGCTTTCTTT,CASSYSRKNTEAFF
TRBJ1-1,TRBV11-3,TRBD1,few,TGTGCCAGCAGCCAGGACAGGGGAACTGAAGCTTTCTTT,CASSQDRGTEAFF
TRBJ2-3,TRBV7-2,TRBD2,many,TGTGCCAGCAGCTTAGCGGGTGGAGCGGGGGGGCGTACGCAGTATTTT,CASSLAGGAGGRTQYF
TRBJ1-6,TRBV9,-,few,TGTGCCAGCAGCCTCCTGGAGGTGCCCCAGGTTGATTCACCCCTCCACTTT,CASSLLEVPQVDSPLHF
TRBJ1-6,TRBV3-1,-,-,TGTGCCAGCAGCCAAGGTGGACAGTCTAATTCACCCCTCCACTTT,CASSQGGQSNSPLHF
TRBJ2-4,TRBV12-3/TRBV12-4,-,few,TGTGCCAGCAGTTTCAACACACACGGAGGTGCTATATTC,CASSFNTHGGAIF
TRBJ2-7,TRBV6-2/TRBV6-3,-,-,TGTGCCAGCAGCGGCCTGCGGGCGGGGCCCGAGCAGTACTTC,CASSGLRAGPEQYF
TRBJ2-1,TRBV6-2/TRBV6-3,TRBD2,-,TGTGACAGCAGTGCCCTCGGGGGGTCCTACAATGAGCAGTTCTTC,CDSSALGGSYNEQFF
TRBJ1-2,TRBV6-4,-,few,TGTGCCAGCAGCGCATCAGCATCGGGCTATGGCTACACCTTC,CASSASASGYGYTF
TRBJ2-1,TRBV29-1,TRBD2,-,TGCAGCGTTAGCGGGGGGGCTTCGTACAATGAGCAGTTCTTC,CSVSGGASYNEQFF
TRBJ2-7,TRBV6-2/TRBV6-3,TRBD2,-,TGTGCCAGCAGTCACCGACTAGCGGGAGGCTCGGGGGAGCAGTACTTC,CASSHRLAGGSGEQYF